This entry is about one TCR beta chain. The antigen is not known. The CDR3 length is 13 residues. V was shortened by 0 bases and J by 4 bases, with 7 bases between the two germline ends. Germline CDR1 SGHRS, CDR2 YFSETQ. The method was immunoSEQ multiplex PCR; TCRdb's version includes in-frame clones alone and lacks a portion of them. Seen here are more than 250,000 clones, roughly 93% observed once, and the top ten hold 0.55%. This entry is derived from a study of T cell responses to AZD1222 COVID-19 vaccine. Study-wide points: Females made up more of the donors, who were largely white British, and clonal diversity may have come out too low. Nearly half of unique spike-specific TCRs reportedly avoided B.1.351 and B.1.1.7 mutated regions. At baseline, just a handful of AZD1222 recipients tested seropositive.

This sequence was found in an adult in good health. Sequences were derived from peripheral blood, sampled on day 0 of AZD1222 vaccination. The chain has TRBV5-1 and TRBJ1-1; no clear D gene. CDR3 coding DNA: TGCGCCAGCAGCTTGGGAGAAGGCACTGAAGCTTTCTTT. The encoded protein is CASSLGEGTEAFF. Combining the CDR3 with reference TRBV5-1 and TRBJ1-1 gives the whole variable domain KAGVTQTPRYLIKTRGQQVTLSCSPISGHRSVSWYQQTPGQGLQFLFEYFSETQRNKGNFPGRFSGRQFSNSRSEMNVSTLELGDSALYLCASSLGEGTEAFFGQGTRLTVV.